This T cell receptor beta chain was observed in a study of Tregs in tolerant kidney transplant recipients. Regarding this clone: Its antigen is unknown.

The nonmyeloablative bone marrow transplants came from related graft donors, with transient mixed chimerism. Unstimulated Tregs (CD4+CD25+CD127-) and CD4+CD25- non-Tregs were sorted from PBMCs. Study results and caveats: Donor-specific Treg expansion exceeded global Treg expansion in tolerant patients, suggesting antigen drive. This study did not directly address biological reproducibility. Some patients' samples used different primers over time, so nucleotide sequences weren't comparable.

The CDR3 extends over 15 amino acids. Germline values: CDR1 SGDLS, CDR2 YYNGEE. V gave up 0 bases and J gave up 3 bases; unmatched junction bases: 4. Sequenced by immunoSEQ multiplex PCR; TCRdb stores in-frame clones only, minus some. The sample records over 70,000 clones, 90% to 95% being singletons. The source material was CD4+ T cells from blood (PBMCs), sampled 24 months after the transplant. The receptor was isolated from a human patient who received a combined kidney and bone marrow transplant. Part of the T cells may come from the graft donor. V is TRBV9 and J is TRBJ1-2; 8 nucleotides agree with TRBD1. The CDR3 nucleotides read TGTGCCAGCAGCGTAGCAGGGGGCTTGGACTATGGCTACACCTTC. As protein: CASSVAGGLDYGYTF. The whole variable domain, filled in from reference TRBV9 and TRBJ1-2, reads DSGVTQTPKHLITATGQRVTLRCSPRSGDLSVYWYQQSLDQGLQFLIQYYNGEERAKGNILERFSAQQFPDLHSELNLSSLELGDSALYFCASSVAGGLDYGYTFGSGTRLTVV.